This entry features one T cell receptor beta chain sequence. This clone was recorded at least ten times. Its specific antigen is unknown. For this mouse receptor, gene names and germline sequences are murine. The CDR3 end falls 4 residues outside the read, so it is completed with the germline J gene. Library preparation used the immunoSEQ multiplex PCR assay. RNA was extracted from all samples and reverse transcribed into cDNA, which served as template for TCR sequencing. First-strand cDNA was synthesized with SuperScript III using a 2:1 mix of oligo-dT and random hexamers. Amplification bias was assessed with a synthetic immune receptor repertoire, and residual bias was removed computationally. Libraries were sequenced on Illumina HiSeq using 60 bp reads that covered the CDR3 and were read from J toward V. The original pipeline was this. Raw reads were preprocessed to remove errors, and CDR3 was defined according to IMGT conventions as the region from the conserved cysteine to phenylalanine. To get clonality, Shannon entropy was normalized by log2 of the number of productive unique TCRs and the result was subtracted from 1. Whether scalp clones were CD4 or CD8 was inferred by matching scalp TCRbeta sequences against CD4 and CD8 repertoires sorted from blood. TCRdb re-hosts the immuneACCESS table, in-frame sequences only. Its copies lack some clones; in the studies checked, an unresolved V gene accounts for under half of them, and the cause for the rest is not known. V and J calls and clone size are given by that table; D and trimming were obtained from the DNA. With some 6,000 clones recorded, this sample contains no clone counted only once. Roughly 24% of the sample comes from the top ten.

The sample comes from a study of CD8+ T cells in alopecia areata (dated by TCRdb to 2017 to 2018). As for the study more broadly: Skin from C3H/HeJ donors aged about 6-13 months with spontaneous alopecia was grafted onto female C3H/HeJ recipients aged about 7-10 weeks. To study T cell clonal expansion in alopecia areata, the researchers applied high-throughput TCRbeta sequencing to both the C3H/HeJ mouse model and human patients. In humans, TCRbeta sequencing was performed on scalp tissue and on sorted CD4+ and CD8+ peripheral blood T cells from healthy controls and from patients with patchy or totalis/universalis alopecia areata. TCRbeta CDR3 regions were amplified by immunoSEQ multiplex PCR with 35 Vbeta forward and 13 Jbeta reverse primers. Scalp clonality was compared across normal scalp (n=4), patchy alopecia areata scalp (n=8), and alopecia totalis/universalis scalp (n=8). RNA came from the PAXgene miRNA kit for fixed scalp, the miRNeasy kit for PBMCs, and the RNeasy kit for mouse skin. Study-level results and caveats: Lesional scalp, especially in alopecia totalis/universalis, showed higher clonality and more expanded CD8+ clones than normal scalp, suggesting antigenic drive. TCR sequences shared between patients were less clear than in mice, possibly partly because of HLA diversity in the patient population. Scalp TCR repertoire analysis is complicated because resident alphabeta T cells in normal human skin are also sequenced, whereas mouse skin is dominated by gammadelta T cells.

The time point label on this specimen signifies: mouse skin 6 weeks after grafting, around onset of hair loss. To track clonal expansion, skin biopsies were taken from mouse graft recipients at grafting and at 3 and 6 weeks after grafting. The germline V gene supplies CDR1 NSHNY and CDR2 SYGAGN. V sheds 1 base and J sheds 3 bases, leaving 4 bases between their ends. There are 12 amino acids in the CDR3, from cysteine to phenylalanine inclusive. Part of the CDR3 DNA is given, 24 bases translated from base 1. Sequencing was performed on skin, taken at week 6. The rearrangement joined TRBV13-1 to TRBJ1-1, with the D gene too uncertain to name. The clonotype comes from a C3H/HeJ mouse with alopecia areata. Mice of this strain carry the MHC haplotype H2-k. The CDR3 bases that were read are TGTGCCAGCAGTGATACAGACACA. This translates into CASSDTDT. Given in full, the CDR3 is CASSDTDTEVFF.